This T cell receptor (beta chain) was documented in a study of regulatory T cells in long-lasting Graves disease. Study overall: Newly diagnosed Graves' patients had under 3 months of antithyroid drugs.

The time point: newly diagnosed GD, antithyroid drugs for less than 3 months. Preparation of the TCR library used RNA extracted from PBMCs. Study-wide findings and caveats: Sharing of public clonotypes was greater in persistent patients (about 2,500) than in new patients (roughly 1,000).

V was clipped by 6 bases and J by 3 bases; unmatched bases: 6. Germline assignment: CDR1 SNHLY and CDR2 FYNNEI. The CDR3 has 14 residues. HTBI primers from iRepertoire and Arm-PCR of CDR3 regions yielded the TCR beta libraries. Per the original data handling: Across the samples, identification revealed roughly 56 TRBV and 12 to 15 TRBJ segments. TCRdb ran MiXCR on the multiplex PCR reads and lists one entry per CDR3 protein. TCRdb, not the original authors, processed these V and J calls. The sample records hundreds of thousands of distinct CDR3 sequences, roughly 17% being singletons. In its sample, this clonotype was seen many times. Its antigen is unidentified. In addition, the sample was reused for a study of T cells in Graves' hyperthyroidism and ophthalmopathy. That investigation notes: The model identified upcoming ophthalmopathy a median approximately six months ahead of onset.

This TCR was recovered from a woman aged 25 to 45 with Graves disease. The V gene is TRBV2, the J gene TRBJ2-3, with 7 nucleotides matching TRBD1. This specimen consisted of peripheral blood mononuclear cells (PBMCs), obtained at new diagnosis, from a patient treated with antithyroid drugs. The CDR3 reads CASRLGGTTDTQYF. The CDR3 DNA is TGTGCCAGCAGGCTAGGGGGCACGACAGATACGCAGTATTTT.